One sample yielded the 14 T cell receptor beta chains listed below, sequenced in a study of T cells in Graves' hyperthyroidism and ophthalmopathy. TCR beta CDR3 region amplification was performed from RNA transcripts. TCR CDR3 underwent first-round RT-PCR with the HTBI primer set. One entry per CDR3 protein results from TCRdb running MiXCR on the multiplex PCR reads. The table includes fewer than 900,000 distinct CDR3 sequences, about 17% detected once. Input material: blood. Source of these receptors: a man between 18 and 35 years old with Graves' hyperthyroidism.

Ten or more counts support this clonotype. This chain joins TRBV24-1 and TRBJ2-7, with TRBD1 identical over 8 bases. The CDR3 extends over 15 amino acids. Per germline, CDR1 KGHDR and CDR2 SFDVKD. J gave up 3 bases and V 1 base, and 4 bases lay outside the gene matches. The CDR3 loop is CATSDFSGQGYEQYF. The CDR3 nucleotides are TGTGCCACCAGTGATTTCTCCGGACAGGGCTACGAGCAGTACTTC.

V is TRBV12-3 or TRBV12-4 and J is TRBJ2-2, with D uncertain. V dropped 3 bases and J dropped 3 bases, with 8 bases sitting between them. There are 14 residues in the CDR3. CDR3 DNA sequence: TGTGCCAGCAGTTTTGGCAGCCACACCGGGGAGCTGTTTTTT. This codes for CASSFGSHTGELFF.

The genes are TRBV12-3 or TRBV12-4 and TRBJ2-6; 7 bases agree with TRBD1. CDR3 length equals 17 residues. With V trimmed by 5 bases and J by 0 bases, 7 bases remained unmatched. CDR3 coding DNA: TGTGCCAGCAGTAAGACAGGGACGATCTCTGGGGCCAACGTCCTGACTTTC. Translated, it gives CASSKTGTISGANVLTF.

CDR3 nucleotides: TGTGCCAGCAGTCATACGGGTAGGGAGCAGTACTTC. Translating it yields CASSHTGREQYF. The V gene is TRBV25-1, the J gene TRBJ2-7, with no clear D. This CDR3 spans 12 amino acids. The ends were cut back, 5 bases at V and 7 bases at J, with 12 bases in the middle. Germline CDR1 and CDR2: MGHDK and SYGVNS.

The rearrangement joins TRBV5-1 to TRBJ2-7, with D unresolved. The germline CDR1 and CDR2 sequences are SGHRS and YFSETQ. The CDR3 consists of 13 residues. V was pared by 0 bases and J by 2 bases, with 6 bases between. CDR3 protein: CASSLADTYEQYF. The CDR3 DNA follows: TGCGCCAGCAGCTTGGCCGATACCTACGAGCAGTACTTC.

In its sample, this clonotype was seen many times. The J gene is TRBJ2-7, the V gene TRBV6-1; 7 nucleotides line up with TRBD1. Germline V gene data show CDR1 as MNHNS and CDR2 as SASEGT. The CDR3 runs to 16 residues. Trimming cost V 7 bases and J 0 bases; bases outside gene matches: 12. The CDR3, as DNA: TGTGCCAGCAAGGACAGGAGTACTTTCAACTCCTACGAGCAGTACTTC. Protein: CASKDRSTFNSYEQYF.

This clonotype was detected many times. The rearrangement links TRBV28 to TRBJ2-5, with D perhaps assigned TRBD1 or TRBD2 (5 bases each). Between the trimmed V and J ends, which lost 5 bases and 1 base, there was a span of 8 bases. Germline V gene sequence: CDR1 MDHEN, CDR2 SYDVKM. The CDR3 is 13 residues long. CDR3 in amino acids: CASSRDGQETQYF. The CDR3 DNA sequence: TGTGCCAGCAGTCGGGACGGCCAAGAGACCCAGTACTTC.

This clonotype came up a few times. The chain has TRBV7-3 and TRBJ1-5, with TRBD1 as a possible D gene (5 bases). Germline CDR1 SGHTA, CDR2 FQGTGA. The CDR3 extends over 17 amino acids. V lost 2 bases, J lost 0 bases, and 14 bases lay in between. CDR3 amino acids: CASSLRVGARSNQPQHF. CDR3 nucleotides: TGTGCCAGCAGCTTACGGGTAGGGGCCCGTAGCAATCAGCCCCAGCATTTT.

This clonotype was detected only a few times. This chain connects TRBV2 to TRBJ1-2, with D possibly being TRBD1 (6 bases). V lost 2 bases, J lost 1 base, and 17 bases lay in between. Per germline, CDR1 SNHLY and CDR2 FYNNEI. This CDR3 is 17 amino acids long. The CDR3 DNA follows: TGTGCCAGCAGTGAACCTGTAAGGACAGAGATTAACTATGGCTACACCTTC. It encodes CASSEPVRTEINYGYTF.

The chain links TRBV4-2 to TRBJ2-1; the match to TRBD2 covers 7 bases. V lost 3 bases and J lost 8; bases outside the gene matches: 7. The germline gives CDR1 LGHNA, CDR2 YNFKEQ. This CDR3 spans 14 amino acids. This CDR3 is CASSQGGFEHEQFF. In DNA, the CDR3 is TGTGCCAGCAGCCAGGGGGGGTTTGAGCATGAGCAGTTCTTC.

In its sample, this clonotype was seen once. The chain carries TRBV4-1 and TRBJ1-1; D is unclear. The CDR3 has 15 residues. CDR1 is MGHRA and CDR2 is YSYEKL in the germline V gene. Trimming left V 2 bases short and J 1 base short, with 11 bases between. The CDR3 coding sequence is TGCGCCAGCAGCCAATTCGGGTCCACGAACACTGAAGCTTTCTTT. This encodes CASSQFGSTNTEAFF.

This clonotype appeared a few times. The J gene is TRBJ2-3, the V gene TRBV6-5, with 7 bases lining up with TRBD2. CDR1 is MNHEY, CDR2 SVGAGI, per germline. The V segment lost 8 bases and the J segment 2 bases; nucleotides outside the gene matches: 10. The CDR3 is 15 residues long. The CDR3 coding sequence is TGTGCCAGCCGTCGCGGGGGACGCGACACAGATACGCAGTATTTT. Translation gives CASRRGGRDTDTQYF.

J is TRBJ2-6 and V is TRBV28; D uncertain. The CDR3 is made up of 15 amino acids. Between the trimmed V and J ends, which lost 5 bases and 0 bases, there was a span of 8 bases. The germline V gene encodes CDR1 MDHEN and CDR2 SYDVKM. In DNA form, the CDR3 reads TGTGCCAGCAGTCAGAGATACTCTGGGGCCAACGTCCTGACTTTC. This codes for CASSQRYSGANVLTF.

This clonotype was found a few times. This chain links TRBV7-8 with TRBJ2-3, with 15 bases that match TRBD2. The germline V gene has CDR1 SGHVS and CDR2 FQNEAQ. The CDR3 runs 18 residues. Unmatched junction bases numbered 4, after V lost 1 base and J lost 2 bases. The CDR3 here is CASSLGGLAGGTTDTQYF. The DNA for the CDR3 is TGTGCCAGCAGCTTAGGGGGACTAGCGGGGGGAACCACAGATACGCAGTATTTT. Supplemented by reference TRBV7-8 and TRBJ2-3, the full variable domain reads GAGVSQSPRYKVAKRGQDVALRCDPISGHVSLFWYQQALGQGPEFLTYFQNEAQLDKSGLPSDRFFAERPEGSVSTLKIQRTQQEDSAVYLCASSLGGLAGGTTDTQYFGPGTRLTVL.